This T cell receptor beta chain was sequenced for a study of blood T cell repertoires in COVID-19. Study-wide background: PBMCs, B-cell-depleted T cells, or T cells provided the cDNA or gDNA that made up the material.

The V and J ends lost 0 bases and 1 base respectively, with 7 bases between them. Germline values: CDR1 MNHEY, CDR2 SVGAGI. This CDR3 has 15 residues. Repertoires were generated with immunoSEQ multiplex PCR, while TCRdb's copy carries only in-frame clones and drops some. Counted here are around 45,000 clones, 86% occurring once; the ten biggest clones make up around 10%. This TCR was sampled from a human donor in a cohort sampled during active COVID-19. The chain joins TRBV6-5 to TRBJ1-5; D is unclear. The sequencing sample was made of peripheral blood. CDR3 DNA sequence: TGTGCCAGCAGTTACTCAGGAGGGAGCAATCAGCCCCAGCATTTT. Translating it yields CASSYSGGSNQPQHF.